This T cell receptor beta chain comes out of a study of blood T cells in healthy people across ages. The CDR3 consists of 15 residues. Germline assignment: CDR1 SGHTA and CDR2 FQGNSA. Trimming cost V 2 bases and J 7 bases, with 15 bases left between them. The second PCR ran 7 to 11 cycles with a sample-barcoded 5' primer and J-beta primers. Every cDNA molecule bore a tag from a template-switch adaptor containing 12 random nucleotides. TCRdb reprocessed the 5' RACE reads with MiXCR, giving one entry per CDR3 protein. The table has over 500,000 distinct CDR3 sequences, 40% to 65% seen once. Findings of the study overall: Naive CD4+ cells and diversity were both higher in long-lived donors than in aged donors.

A few counts support this clonotype. Its matching antigen is unknown. Sample donors were healthy Caucasian individuals that came from Russia, aged roughly 6 to 95. Peripheral blood from each donor was collected in a volume of about 10 milliliters. The chain employs TRBV7-2 and TRBJ1-5; no firm D call. The clonotype was recovered from a woman older than 75 in good health. Material: blood. CDR3 region: CASSLFYRGNQPQHF. CDR3 DNA sequence: TGTGCCAGCAGCTTATTTTATCGCGGGAACCAGCCCCAGCATTTT. Complete variable domain (other parts from reference TRBV7-2 and TRBJ1-5): GAGVSQSPSNKVTEKGKDVELRCDPISGHTALYWYRQSLGQGLEFLIYFQGNSAPDKSGLPSDRFSAERTGGSVSTLTIQRTQQEDSAVYLCASSLFYRGNQPQHFGDGTRLSIL.